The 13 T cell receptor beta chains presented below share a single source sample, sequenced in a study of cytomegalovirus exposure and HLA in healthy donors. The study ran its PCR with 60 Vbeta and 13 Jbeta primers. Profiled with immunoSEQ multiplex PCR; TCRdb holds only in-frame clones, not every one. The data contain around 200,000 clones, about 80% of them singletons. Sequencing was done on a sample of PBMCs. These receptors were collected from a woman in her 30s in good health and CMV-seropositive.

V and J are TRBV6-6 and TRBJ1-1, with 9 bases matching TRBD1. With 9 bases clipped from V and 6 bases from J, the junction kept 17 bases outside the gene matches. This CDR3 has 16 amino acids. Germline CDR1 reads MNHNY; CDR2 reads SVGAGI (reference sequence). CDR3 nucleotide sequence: TGTGCCAGTGACGATGGGGGACAGGGTTTTATATCTGAAGCTTTCTTT. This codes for CASDDGGQGFISEAFF.

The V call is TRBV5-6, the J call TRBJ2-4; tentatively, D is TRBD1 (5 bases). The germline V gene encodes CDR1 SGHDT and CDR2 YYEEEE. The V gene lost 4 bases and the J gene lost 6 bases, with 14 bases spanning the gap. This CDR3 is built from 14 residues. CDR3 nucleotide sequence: TGTGCCAGCAGCGAGGATGGGGCCGGAAACATTCAGTACTTC. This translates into CASSEDGAGNIQYF.

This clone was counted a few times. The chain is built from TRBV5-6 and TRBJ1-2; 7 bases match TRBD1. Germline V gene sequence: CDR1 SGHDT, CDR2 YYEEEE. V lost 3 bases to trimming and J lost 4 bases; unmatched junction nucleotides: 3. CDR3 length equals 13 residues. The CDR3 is CASSSTGPYGYTF. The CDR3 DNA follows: TGTGCCAGCAGCTCGACAGGGCCCTATGGCTACACCTTC.

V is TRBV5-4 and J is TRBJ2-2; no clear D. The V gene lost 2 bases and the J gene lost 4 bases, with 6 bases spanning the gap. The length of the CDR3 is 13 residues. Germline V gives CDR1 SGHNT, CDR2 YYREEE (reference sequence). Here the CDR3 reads CASSFPSTGELFF. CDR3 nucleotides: TGTGCCAGCAGCTTCCCCAGCACCGGGGAGCTGTTTTTT.

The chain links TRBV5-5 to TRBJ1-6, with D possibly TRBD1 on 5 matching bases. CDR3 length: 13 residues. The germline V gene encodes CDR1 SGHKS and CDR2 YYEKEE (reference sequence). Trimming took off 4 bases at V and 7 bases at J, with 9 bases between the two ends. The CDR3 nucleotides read TGTGCCAGCAGCATAAACAGGAATTCACCCCTCCACTTT. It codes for CASSINRNSPLHF.

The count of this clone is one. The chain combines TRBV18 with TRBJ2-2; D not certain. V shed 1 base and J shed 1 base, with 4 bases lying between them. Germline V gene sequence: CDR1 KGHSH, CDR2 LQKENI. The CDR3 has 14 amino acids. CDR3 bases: TGTGCCAGCTCACCACTTCAGAACACCGGGGAGCTGTTTTTT. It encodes CASSPLQNTGELFF.

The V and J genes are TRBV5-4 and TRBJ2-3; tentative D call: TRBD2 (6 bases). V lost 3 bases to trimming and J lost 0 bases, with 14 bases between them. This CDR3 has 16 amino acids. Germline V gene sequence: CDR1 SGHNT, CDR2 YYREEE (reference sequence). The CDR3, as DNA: TGTGCCAGCAGCTCCCCCTCGGGGGAAAGCACAGATACGCAGTATTTT. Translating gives CASSSPSGESTDTQYF. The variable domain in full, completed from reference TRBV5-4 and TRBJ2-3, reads ETGVTQSPTHLIKTRGQQVTLRCSSQSGHNTVSWYQQALGQGPQFIFQYYREEENGRGNFPPRFSGLQFPNYSSELNVNALELDDSALYLCASSSPSGESTDTQYFGPGTRLTVL.

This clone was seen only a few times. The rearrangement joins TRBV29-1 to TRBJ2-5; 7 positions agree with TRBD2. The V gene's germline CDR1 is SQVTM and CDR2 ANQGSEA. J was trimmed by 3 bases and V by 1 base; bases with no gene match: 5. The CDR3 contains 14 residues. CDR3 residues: CSVEVPSGKETQYF. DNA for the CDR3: TGCAGCGTTGAAGTGCCTAGCGGTAAAGAGACCCAGTACTTC.

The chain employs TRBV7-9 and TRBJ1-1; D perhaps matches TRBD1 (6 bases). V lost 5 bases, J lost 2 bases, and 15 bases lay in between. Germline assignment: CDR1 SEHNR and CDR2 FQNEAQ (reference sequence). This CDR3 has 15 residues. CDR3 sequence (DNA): TGTGCCAGCAGCCTCGGGCGGGGGCTCAACACTGAAGCTTTCTTT. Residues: CASSLGRGLNTEAFF.

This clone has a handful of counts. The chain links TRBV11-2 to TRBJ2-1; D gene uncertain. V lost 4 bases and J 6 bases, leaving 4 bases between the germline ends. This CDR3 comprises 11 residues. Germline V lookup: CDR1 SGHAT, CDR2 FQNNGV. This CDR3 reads CASSYSNEQFF. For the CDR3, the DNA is TGTGCCAGCAGCTACTCCAATGAGCAGTTCTTC.

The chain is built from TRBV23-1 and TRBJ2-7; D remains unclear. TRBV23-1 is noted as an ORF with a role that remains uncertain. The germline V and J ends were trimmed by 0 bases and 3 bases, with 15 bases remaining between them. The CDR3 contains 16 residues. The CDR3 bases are TGCGCCAGCAGTCAATCGAACTTCCTGACTTACTACGAGCAGTACTTC. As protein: CASSQSNFLTYYEQYF.

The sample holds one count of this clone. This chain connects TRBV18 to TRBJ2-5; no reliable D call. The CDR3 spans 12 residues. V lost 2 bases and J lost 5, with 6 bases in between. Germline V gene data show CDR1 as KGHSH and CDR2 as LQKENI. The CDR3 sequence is CASSPIVETQYF. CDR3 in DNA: TGTGCCAGCTCACCAATCGTGGAGACCCAGTACTTC.

The chain's CDR3 is CASSLGGEGEKLFF. CDR3 DNA: TGTGCCAGCAGCCTGGGGGGAGAGGGTGAAAAACTGTTTTTT. The chain employs TRBV5-6 and TRBJ1-4; D may be TRBD1 (5 bases). The germline V and J ends were trimmed by 4 bases and 7 bases, with 14 bases remaining between them. This CDR3 is built from 14 residues. Germline CDR1 reads SGHDT; CDR2 reads YYEEEE.